One and the same sample provided the 20 T cell receptor beta chains below, sequenced in a study of blood T cell repertoires in COVID-19. Clones were sequenced by immunoSEQ multiplex PCR, and TCRdb holds only the in-frame ones, with some missing. This table has some 200,000 clones, 84% appearing once. Source material: peripheral blood. The receptors shown here come from a man aged 30 to 39 with active or convalescent COVID-19.

This clone was detected a few times. CDR3 DNA: TGTGCCAGCAGTCCTCTAGGACAGGGGGTCGGTGGCTACACCTTC. Translating it yields CASSPLGQGVGGYTF. The chain carries TRBV7-2 and TRBJ1-2; TRBD1 matches at 10 bases. The germline V gene encodes CDR1 SGHTA and CDR2 FQGNSA. This CDR3 comprises 15 residues. Trimming removed 6 bases from V and 7 bases from J; junction bases left unmatched: 11. The variable domain in full, with the rest retrieved from reference TRBV7-2 and TRBJ1-2, is GAGVSQSPSNKVTEKGKDVELRCDPISGHTALYWYRQSLGQGLEFLIYFQGNSAPDKSGLPSDRFSAERTGGSVSTLTIQRTQQEDSAVYLCASSPLGQGVGGYTFGSGTRLTVV.

The gene calls are TRBV9 and TRBJ1-6; 9 bases are a match to TRBD1. V trimming: 2 bases; J trimming: 7 bases; junction bases outside the gene matches: 1. This CDR3 is built from 14 residues. CDR1 SGDLS and CDR2 YYNGEE come from the germline V gene. CDR3 protein: CASSVTGGNSPLHF. In nucleotides, the CDR3 is TGTGCCAGCAGCGTGACAGGGGGGAATTCACCCCTCCACTTT.

The chain is built from TRBV7-9 and TRBJ1-2; the D is unclear. Germline V lookup: CDR1 SEHNR, CDR2 FQNEAQ (reference sequence). This CDR3 is built from 15 residues. The ends were cut back, 1 base at V and 6 bases at J, with 15 bases in the middle. The CDR3 sequence is CASSLETRRRNGYTF. In DNA, the CDR3 is TGTGCCAGCAGCTTAGAGACCAGGAGGCGGAATGGCTACACCTTC.

The J gene is TRBJ1-2, the V gene TRBV19; 7 bases agree with TRBD1. The trim removed 2 bases at V and 6 bases at J, leaving 12 bases unmatched. The CDR3 covers 16 residues. The germline V gene encodes CDR1 LNHDA and CDR2 SQIVND (reference sequence). Here the CDR3 reads CASSIYPTQGLDGYTF. The CDR3 DNA is TGTGCCAGTAGTATATATCCCACACAGGGGCTAGATGGCTACACCTTC.

V usage is TRBV29-1 and J usage is TRBJ2-2, with TRBD1 matching over 7 bases. The CDR3 is 14 residues long. V trimming: 4 bases; J trimming: 0 bases; junction bases outside the gene matches: 2. Germline V gives CDR1 SQVTM, CDR2 ANQGSEA. Here the CDR3 DNA reads TGCAGCGTTGGAACAGGGGCGAACACCGGGGAGCTGTTTTTT. The encoded protein is CSVGTGANTGELFF.

CDR3 amino acids: CASSPGTANTEAFF. CDR3 in DNA: TGTGCCAGCAGCCCGGGGACAGCGAACACTGAAGCTTTCTTT. This rearrangement joins TRBV7-8 to TRBJ1-1; 7 positions match TRBD1. Germline loops: CDR1 SGHVS, CDR2 FQNEAQ. Trimming took 5 bases from V and 1 from J; bases not matched to a gene: 4. This CDR3 is 14 amino acids long.

This clone has a handful of counts. The chain joins TRBV28 to TRBJ1-2; no clear D gene. V was shortened by 3 bases and J by 4 bases, with 9 bases between the two germline ends. The CDR3 contains 13 residues. The germline V gene encodes CDR1 MDHEN and CDR2 SYDVKM. The CDR3 protein is CASSLGRAYGYTF. The DNA for the CDR3 is TGTGCCAGCAGTTTGGGGAGGGCCTATGGCTACACCTTC.

The rearrangement joins TRBV5-4 to TRBJ1-2; perhaps TRBD1 as D (6 bases). There are 15 residues in the CDR3. Germline V lookup: CDR1 SGHNT, CDR2 YYREEE (reference sequence). The germline V and J ends were trimmed by 0 bases and 4 bases, with 13 bases remaining between them. For the CDR3, the DNA is TGTGCCAGCAGCTTGGACGGAATAGGGGGCTATGGCTACACCTTC. This sequence encodes CASSLDGIGGYGYTF.

The rearrangement links TRBV6-5 to TRBJ1-5; D remains unclear. Trimming removed 5 bases from V and 4 bases from J, with 15 bases in between. This CDR3 has 15 amino acids. Germline V gene sequence: CDR1 MNHEY, CDR2 SVGAGI. The chain's CDR3 is CASSPSRSWNQPQHF. In DNA form, the CDR3 reads TGTGCCAGCAGTCCCAGTCGATCATGGAATCAGCCCCAGCATTTT.

The chain links TRBV27 to TRBJ1-2, with D perhaps TRBD1 (5 bases). Trimming shortened V by 9 bases and J by 3 bases, and 14 bases separated the two germline ends. The CDR3 has 13 residues. Looked up from germline, CDR1 is MNHEY and CDR2 is SMNVEV (reference sequence). CDR3 region: CASGGGADYGYTF. In nucleotides, the CDR3 is TGTGCCAGTGGAGGAGGGGCCGACTATGGCTACACCTTC.

The V call is TRBV5-4, the J call TRBJ1-1; the D gene is possibly TRBD1 (5 bases). Per germline, CDR1 SGHNT and CDR2 YYREEE (reference sequence). Trimming cost V 0 bases and J 3 bases, with 15 bases left between them. The CDR3 consists of 16 residues. The CDR3 nucleotides are TGTGCCAGCAGCTTGGATGGGACTGCACACGACACTGAAGCTTTCTTT. Translating gives CASSLDGTAHDTEAFF.

V and J are TRBV6-5 and TRBJ2-3; TRBD2 might be the D (6 bases). The CDR3 spans 14 residues. The germline V gene encodes CDR1 MNHEY and CDR2 SVGAGI. Trimming stripped 6 bases from V and 1 base from J, with 11 bases between. The CDR3 DNA reads TGTGCCAGCAGCGGACGGAGGGGCACAGATACGCAGTATTTT. This codes for CASSGRRGTDTQYF.

V gene TRBV6-1 combines with J gene TRBJ2-1; maybe TRBD2 (5 bases). Germline V gives CDR1 MNHNS, CDR2 SASEGT. The length of the CDR3 is 14 residues. Trimming took off 3 bases at V and 1 base at J, with 7 bases between the two ends. CDR3 DNA sequence: TGTGCCAGCAGTGAGGAGGATTCCTACAATGAGCAGTTCTTC. It is translated as CASSEEDSYNEQFF.

This chain uses TRBV7-2 with TRBJ1-1; D is possibly TRBD1 (6 bases). Germline V gives CDR1 SGHTA, CDR2 FQGNSA. V was clipped by 5 bases and J by 3 bases, with 10 bases between them. This CDR3 contains 13 residues. In nucleotides, the CDR3 is TGTGCCAGCAGCACTTGGACAGACACTGAAGCTTTCTTT. It is translated as CASSTWTDTEAFF.

V usage is TRBV6-2 or TRBV6-3 and J usage is TRBJ2-1; weak D call: TRBD1 (5 bases). Germline values: CDR1 MNHEY, CDR2 SVGEGT. Trimming took 0 bases from V and 5 from J, leaving 23 bases between them. The CDR3 totals 19 residues. CDR3 region: CASSYSIVGARKFDNEQFF. CDR3 coding DNA: TGTGCCAGCAGTTACTCGATTGTTGGGGCCAGGAAGTTCGACAATGAGCAGTTCTTC.

The chain has TRBV24-1 and TRBJ2-2, with D tentatively TRBD1 (5 bases). Germline loops: CDR1 KGHDR, CDR2 SFDVKD. This CDR3 region has 16 residues. The V gene lost 1 base and the J gene lost 4 bases, with 12 bases spanning the gap. The DNA for the CDR3 is TGTGCCACCAGTGATTTCACCAGGGCCGGCACCGGGGAGCTGTTTTTT. Its translation is CATSDFTRAGTGELFF.

The chain carries TRBV5-5 and TRBJ1-5; 8 nucleotides match TRBD1. CDR3 length: 14 amino acids. The trim removed 0 bases at V and 8 bases at J, leaving 4 bases unmatched. Germline CDR1 SGHKS, CDR2 YYEKEE (reference sequence). The CDR3 DNA sequence: TGTGCCAGCAGCTTGGAGGGGACAGGAAAGCCCCAGCATTTT. This sequence encodes CASSLEGTGKPQHF. Combining the CDR3 with reference TRBV5-5 and TRBJ1-5 gives the whole variable domain DAGVTQSPTHLIKTRGQQVTLRCSPISGHKSVSWYQQVLGQGPQFIFQYYEKEERGRGNFPDRFSARQFPNYSSELNVNALLLGDSALYLCASSLEGTGKPQHFGDGTRLSIL.

This clone has more than one count but fewer than ten. V and J are TRBV12-5 and TRBJ1-1; D possibly corresponds to TRBD1 (5 bases). The germline gives CDR1 LGHNT, CDR2 FRNRAP. The V end was cut by 0 bases, the J end by 5 bases, with 22 bases between. The CDR3 length is 18 residues. The chain's CDR3 is CASGLVQPGFGHLTEAFF. The CDR3 region has the DNA TGTGCTAGTGGTTTGGTCCAGCCCGGATTCGGACATTTAACTGAAGCTTTCTTT.

This chain links TRBV28 with TRBJ1-2, with 8 bases identical to TRBD1. Germline-derived CDR1 and CDR2 are MDHEN and SYDVKM. There are 12 residues in the CDR3. V lost 3 bases, J lost 8 bases, and 2 bases stayed unmatched. The CDR3 here is CASSLTGDGYTF. The CDR3, as DNA: TGTGCCAGCAGTTTGACAGGGGACGGCTACACCTTC.

The rearrangement uses TRBV5-6 and TRBJ2-7; 9 nucleotides line up with TRBD1. CDR3 length: 16 amino acids. Looked up from germline, CDR1 is SGHDT and CDR2 is YYEEEE. J was trimmed by 2 bases and V by 1 base; bases with no gene match: 7. The CDR3 sequence: CASSLWGDRGAYEQYF. CDR3 bases: TGTGCCAGCAGCTTGTGGGGAGACAGGGGGGCCTACGAGCAGTACTTC.